This is a list of T cell receptor beta chains from one sample in a study of blood T cell repertoires in COVID-19. The method was immunoSEQ multiplex PCR; TCRdb's version includes in-frame clones alone and lacks a portion of them. Of 210,000 or so clones listed, approximately 83% are singletons. Sequenced input: PBMCs or T cells enriched from blood (not recorded which). These receptors came from a woman in her forties or fifties who had been exposed to COVID-19. Both conserved end residues are part of each CDR3. A D gene is named only where the DNA matches it firmly. The size of a clone is reported for some rows only, either as once, few or many, or as a class for expanded clones.

CDR3 | DNA | J | D | size | V
CASTPRFDTQYF | TGTGCCAGCACCCCCCGGTTCGATACGCAGTATTTT | TRBJ2-3 | . | . | TRBV6-5
CASSQDTGVRNEQYF | TGTGCCAGCAGCCAAGATACAGGGGTGCGAAACGAGCAGTACTTC | TRBJ2-7 | TRBD1 | once | TRBV14
CASSPTGVYGYTF | TGTGCCAGCAGCCCGACAGGGGTCTATGGCTACACCTTC | TRBJ1-2 | TRBD1 | . | TRBV5-4
CASSRPGTGDSEAFF | TGTGCCAGCAGCCGTCCGGGGACAGGGGATTCTGAAGCTTTCTTT | TRBJ1-1 | TRBD1 | once | TRBV6-6
CASDREPYGYTF | TGTGCCAGCGACCGGGAACCCTATGGCTACACCTTC | TRBJ1-2 | . | once | TRBV30
CASRPGTRALEQYF | TGTGCCAGCAGACCCGGGACTAGGGCTTTAGAGCAGTACTTC | TRBJ2-7 | TRBD2 | . | TRBV6-5
CASSPIRPGTVSYEQYF | TGCGCCAGCAGCCCCATCCGACCCGGGACAGTTTCCTACGAGCAGTACTTC | TRBJ2-7 | TRBD1 | . | TRBV5-1
CASSADRGLGNTIYF | TGCGCCAGCAGCGCGGACAGGGGACTTGGAAACACCATATATTTT | TRBJ1-3 | TRBD1 | . | TRBV5-1
CASSLRSGLAGYNEQFF | TGTGCCAGCAGCCTACGGTCAGGACTAGCGGGGTACAATGAGCAGTTCTTC | TRBJ2-1 | TRBD2 | . | TRBV3-1/TRBV3-2
CASSSGTTPSYNEQFF | TGCGCCAGCAGCTCAGGAACCACCCCCTCCTACAATGAGCAGTTCTTC | TRBJ2-1 | . | many | TRBV5-1
CASSVGASGLADTQYF | TGTGCCAGCAGCGTAGGGGCTAGCGGGTTGGCAGATACGCAGTATTTT | TRBJ2-3 | TRBD2 | . | TRBV9
CASSLVGGGNTGELFF | TGTGCCAGCAGCTTAGTAGGGGGTGGGAACACCGGGGAGCTGTTTTTT | TRBJ2-2 | . | . | TRBV11-2
CASSGQGLTGELFF | TGTGCCAGTTCTGGACAGGGCCTTACCGGGGAGCTGTTTTTT | TRBJ2-2 | TRBD1 | . | TRBV7-3
CASSPDAGLEAFF | TGTGCCAGCAGCCCCGACGCAGGATTGGAAGCTTTCTTT | TRBJ1-1 | . | . | TRBV3-1/TRBV3-2
CSVRSSGDSYNEQFF | TGCAGCGTTCGGTCTAGCGGGGATTCCTACAATGAGCAGTTCTTC | TRBJ2-1 | TRBD2 | . | TRBV29-1
CASRGRHLNYGYTF | TGTGCCAGCAGGGGCAGACACCTCAACTATGGCTACACCTTC | TRBJ1-2 | . | . | TRBV28
CASSGQGTYGYTF | TGTGCCAGCAGCGGACAGGGTACCTATGGCTACACCTTC | TRBJ1-2 | TRBD1 | . | TRBV9
CASKKGLIVTDEQFF | TGTGCCAGTAAAAAGGGGTTAATTGTAACGGATGAGCAGTTCTTC | TRBJ2-1 | . | few | TRBV13
CASGPTGGGIYGYTF | TGTGCCAGCGGACCGACAGGGGGCGGTATCTATGGCTACACCTTC | TRBJ1-2 | TRBD1 | . | TRBV2
CASSPTLGLAGAYEQYF | TGCGCCAGCAGCCCAACCCTTGGACTAGCGGGGGCCTACGAGCAGTACTTC | TRBJ2-7 | TRBD2 | . | TRBV4-3
CASSRMDSANYGYTF | TGTGCCAGCAGCCGTATGGACAGTGCTAACTATGGCTACACCTTC | TRBJ1-2 | . | . | TRBV4-2
CSVEGRGHDYGYTF | TGCAGCGTTGAGGGCAGGGGGCATGACTATGGCTACACCTTC | TRBJ1-2 | TRBD1 | . | TRBV29-1
CASSLTGGTEAFF | TGTGCCAGCAGTCTTACAGGGGGAACTGAAGCTTTCTTT | TRBJ1-1 | TRBD1 | . | TRBV5-6
CASSQGLAGAQAETQYF | TGTGCCAGCAGCCAAGGACTAGCGGGGGCCCAAGCGGAGACCCAGTACTTC | TRBJ2-5 | TRBD2 | . | TRBV3-1/TRBV3-2
CASSWGDRGNTEAFF | TGTGCCAGCAGTTGGGGCGACAGGGGGAACACTGAAGCTTTCTTT | TRBJ1-1 | TRBD1 | . | TRBV6-5
CASSAESNSDTQYF | TGTGCCAGCAGCGCCGAAAGCAACTCAGATACGCAGTATTTT | TRBJ2-3 | . | . | TRBV7-9
CASSLGQEQYF | TGCGCCAGCAGCTTGGGTCAGGAGCAGTACTTC | TRBJ2-7 | . | . | TRBV5-1
CASSRDRGLTGELFF | TGTGCCAGCAGCAGGGACAGGGGGCTAACCGGGGAGCTGTTTTTT | TRBJ2-2 | TRBD1 | once | TRBV5-4
CASAGKDYYGYTF | TGTGCCAGCGCCGGGAAGGATTACTATGGCTACACCTTC | TRBJ1-2 | . | . | TRBV6-5
CASSLTGLYNEQFF | TGTGCCAGCAGCTTAACTGGGCTCTACAATGAGCAGTTCTTC | TRBJ2-1 | . | . | TRBV7-9
CASSLSEGMNSPLHF | TGTGCCAGCAGCTTATCGGAGGGAATGAATTCACCCCTCCACTTT | TRBJ1-6 | . | . | TRBV7-9
CASSESGGIGNTIYF | TGTGCCAGCAGTGAATCAGGAGGGATTGGAAACACCATATATTTT | TRBJ1-3 | . | . | TRBV2
CASSPKGTDNSPLHF | TGTGCCAGCAGCCCGAAAGGGACAGATAATTCACCCCTCCACTTT | TRBJ1-6 | TRBD1 | . | TRBV13
CASSFGGFSSTDTQYF | TGCGCCAGCAGCTTTGGTGGCTTTTCTAGCACAGATACGCAGTATTTT | TRBJ2-3 | . | few | TRBV5-1
CASSSQVPGQGARGYF | TGTGCCAGCAGTTCCCAAGTCCCGGGACAGGGGGCCCGGGGGTACTTC | TRBJ2-7 | TRBD1 | . | TRBV28
CASSQDTGAGGYTF | TGTGCCAGCAGCCAAGATACTGGGGCCGGGGGCTACACCTTC | TRBJ1-2 | . | . | TRBV3-1/TRBV3-2
CASSPALDSGGYTF | TGTGCCAGCTCACCGGCCCTGGATTCGGGGGGCTACACCTTC | TRBJ1-2 | . | once | TRBV18
CATSREARDTEAFF | TGTGCCACCAGCAGAGAGGCCAGGGACACTGAAGCTTTCTTT | TRBJ1-1 | . | . | TRBV15
CASSRQGRTGNTIYF | TGTGCCAGCAGCAGACAGGGACGAACTGGAAACACCATATATTTT | TRBJ1-3 | TRBD1 | . | TRBV13
CAFSEGQGYNEQFF | TGTGCCTTCTCGGAGGGACAGGGCTACAATGAGCAGTTCTTC | TRBJ2-1 | TRBD1 | . | TRBV5-4
CSVGTGFNYGYTF | TGCAGCGTTGGTACGGGTTTCAACTATGGCTACACCTTC | TRBJ1-2 | . | once | TRBV29-1
CASSLLPGQGAIQETQYF | TGCGCCAGCAGCCTACTTCCGGGACAGGGGGCCATTCAAGAGACCCAGTACTTC | TRBJ2-5 | TRBD1 | . | TRBV5-1
CASSPGTANQPQHF | TGTGCCAGCTCACCCGGGACAGCCAATCAGCCCCAGCATTTT | TRBJ1-5 | TRBD1 | . | TRBV18
CASSQGRRENGYTF | TGCGCCAGCAGCCAAGGGCGGCGAGAGAATGGCTACACCTTC | TRBJ1-2 | . | many | TRBV4-1
CASSIDVSSYGYTF | TGTGCCAGTAGTATAGATGTGTCGAGCTATGGCTACACCTTC | TRBJ1-2 | . | . | TRBV19
CASSSDGGAYEQYF | TGTGCCAGCAGCTCGGACGGGGGGGCCTACGAGCAGTACTTC | TRBJ2-7 | TRBD2 | . | TRBV7-2
CSVGRLVRGGTEAFF | TGCAGCGTTGGACGCCTGGTCAGGGGAGGGACTGAAGCTTTCTTT | TRBJ1-1 | . | . | TRBV29-1
CATSTNRDGEKLFF | TGTGCCACCAGCACCAACAGGGACGGGGAAAAACTGTTTTTT | TRBJ1-4 | . | . | TRBV15
CATSRAGGSYEQYF | TGTGCCACCAGCAGAGCCGGGGGGTCCTACGAGCAGTACTTC | TRBJ2-7 | TRBD2 | . | TRBV15
CATSRDLLSAGGPRETQYF | TGTGCCACCAGCAGAGATCTTCTGTCGGCAGGGGGCCCTAGAGAGACCCAGTACTTC | TRBJ2-5 | TRBD1 | . | TRBV15
CASSQGGSNQPQHF | TGTGCCAGCAGCCAAGGGGGTAGCAATCAGCCCCAGCATTTT | TRBJ1-5 | . | . | TRBV9
CASSAGQGALSNEKLFF | TGTGCCAGCAGCGCCGGACAGGGGGCTCTCTCTAATGAAAAACTGTTTTTT | TRBJ1-4 | TRBD1 | . | TRBV7-9
CASSPEPGQLTEAFF | TGTGCCAGCAGCCCGGAACCGGGACAGCTTACTGAAGCTTTCTTT | TRBJ1-1 | TRBD1 | . | TRBV7-6
CASRGQPGANYGYTF | TGCGCCAGCAGGGGGCAGCCAGGGGCTAACTATGGCTACACCTTC | TRBJ1-2 | . | few | TRBV10-1
CASSLLGTAAEDGYTF | TGTGCCAGCTCACTACTCGGGACAGCTGCTGAGGATGGCTACACCTTC | TRBJ1-2 | TRBD1 | . | TRBV18
CASNGPGYTF | TGTGCCAGTAACGGTCCTGGCTACACCTTC | TRBJ1-2 | . | . | TRBV19
CSVGEMNTEAFF | TGCAGCGTTGGGGAGATGAACACTGAAGCTTTCTTT | TRBJ1-1 | . | . | TRBV29-1